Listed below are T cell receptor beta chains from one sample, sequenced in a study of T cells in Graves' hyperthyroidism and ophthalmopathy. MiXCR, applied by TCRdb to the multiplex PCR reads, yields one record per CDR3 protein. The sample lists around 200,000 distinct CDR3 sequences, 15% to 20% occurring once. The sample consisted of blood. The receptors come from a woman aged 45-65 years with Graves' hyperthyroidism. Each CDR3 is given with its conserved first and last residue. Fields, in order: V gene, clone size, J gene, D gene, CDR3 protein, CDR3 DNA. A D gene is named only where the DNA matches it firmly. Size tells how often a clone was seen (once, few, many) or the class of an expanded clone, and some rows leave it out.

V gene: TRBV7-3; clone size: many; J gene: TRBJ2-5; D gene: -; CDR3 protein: CASSLSDSTGTQYF; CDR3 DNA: TGTGCCAGCAGCTTATCAGACTCCACCGGGACCCAGTACTTC
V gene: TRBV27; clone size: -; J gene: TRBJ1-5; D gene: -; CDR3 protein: CASSLSAYSNQPQHF; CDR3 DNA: TGTGCCAGCAGTTTATCGGCTTATAGCAATCAGCCCCAGCATTTT
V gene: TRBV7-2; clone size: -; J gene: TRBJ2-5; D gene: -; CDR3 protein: CASSFYICSARRWRETQYF; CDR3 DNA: -
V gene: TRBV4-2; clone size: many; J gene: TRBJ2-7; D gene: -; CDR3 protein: CASSPGTTYEQYF; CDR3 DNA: TGTGCCAGCAGCCCAGGGACAACCTACGAGCAGTACTTC
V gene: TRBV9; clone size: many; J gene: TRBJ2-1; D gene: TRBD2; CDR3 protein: CASSVATSGGATYNEQFF; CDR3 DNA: TGTGCCAGCAGCGTAGCGACTAGCGGGGGGGCCACCTACAATGAGCAGTTCTTC
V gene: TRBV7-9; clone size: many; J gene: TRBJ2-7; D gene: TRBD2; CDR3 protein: CASSLGLAESYYEQYF; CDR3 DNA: TGTGCCAGCAGCTTGGGACTAGCGGAAAGTTACTACGAGCAGTACTTC
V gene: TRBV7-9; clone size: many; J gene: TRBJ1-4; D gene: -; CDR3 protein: CASSYRDGREKLFF; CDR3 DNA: TGTGCCAGCAGCTACCGGGACGGTAGAGAAAAACTGTTTTTT
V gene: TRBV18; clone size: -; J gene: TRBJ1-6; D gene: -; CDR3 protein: CASSRGGRGDSPLHF; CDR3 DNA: TGTGCCAGCTCACGGGGAGGCCGTGGCGATTCACCCCTCCACTTT
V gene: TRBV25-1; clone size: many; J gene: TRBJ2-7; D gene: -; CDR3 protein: CASSDHGPESYEQYF; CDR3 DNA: TGTGCCAGCAGTGATCATGGACCAGAATCCTACGAGCAGTACTTC
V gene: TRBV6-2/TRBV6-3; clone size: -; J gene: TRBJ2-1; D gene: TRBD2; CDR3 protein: CASASGSSYNEQFF; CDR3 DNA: TGTGCCAGCGCTAGCGGTAGCTCCTACAATGAGCAGTTCTTC
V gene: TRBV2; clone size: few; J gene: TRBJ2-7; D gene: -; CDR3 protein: CASSGRGAGLEQYF; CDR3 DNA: TGTGCCAGCAGTGGCCGGGGGGCTGGGCTCGAGCAGTACTTC
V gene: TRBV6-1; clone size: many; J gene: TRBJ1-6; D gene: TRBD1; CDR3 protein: CASSTNYRGNPDNSPLHF; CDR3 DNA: TGTGCCAGCAGCACAAATTACAGGGGAAACCCCGATAATTCACCCCTCCACTTT
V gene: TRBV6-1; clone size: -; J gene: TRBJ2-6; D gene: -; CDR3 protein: CASSFHRAGANVLTF; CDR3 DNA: TGTGCCAGCAGTTTCCACAGGGCCGGGGCCAACGTCCTGACTTTC
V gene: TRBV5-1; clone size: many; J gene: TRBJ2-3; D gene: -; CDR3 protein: CASSLSGGRTDTQYF; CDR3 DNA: TGCGCCAGCAGCTTGTCCGGGGGTCGCACAGATACGCAGTATTTT
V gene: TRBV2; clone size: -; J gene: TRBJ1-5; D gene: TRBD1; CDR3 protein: CASRDGTDSNQPQHF; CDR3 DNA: TGTGCCAGCAGAGACGGGACAGATAGCAATCAGCCCCAGCATTTT
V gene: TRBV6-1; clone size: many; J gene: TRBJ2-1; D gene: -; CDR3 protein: CASSVRRGSYNEQFF; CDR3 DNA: TGTGCCAGCAGTGTACGGCGGGGCTCCTACAATGAGCAGTTCTTC
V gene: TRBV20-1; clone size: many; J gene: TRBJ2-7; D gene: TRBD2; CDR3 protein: CSAGSGGHYEQYF; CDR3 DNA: TGCAGTGCTGGTAGCGGGGGGCACTACGAGCAGTACTTC
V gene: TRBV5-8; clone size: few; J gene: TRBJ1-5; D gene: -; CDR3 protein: CASSSLTKHFYSNQPQHF; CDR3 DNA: TGTGCCAGCAGCTCACTGACTAAACACTTCTATAGCAATCAGCCCCAGCATTTT
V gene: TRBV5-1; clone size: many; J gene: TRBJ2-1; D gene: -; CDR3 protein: CASSMGNEQFF; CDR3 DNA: TGCGCCAGCAGTATGGGCAATGAGCAGTTCTTC
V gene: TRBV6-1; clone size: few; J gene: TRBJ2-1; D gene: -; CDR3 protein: CASSPDIFRYNEQFF; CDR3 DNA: TGTGCCAGCAGCCCGGACATATTCAGGTACAATGAGCAGTTCTTC
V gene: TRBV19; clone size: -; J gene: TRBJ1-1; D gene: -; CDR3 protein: CASSRERRNTEAFF; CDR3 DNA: TGTGCCAGTAGTAGAGAGCGGAGGAACACTGAAGCTTTCTTT
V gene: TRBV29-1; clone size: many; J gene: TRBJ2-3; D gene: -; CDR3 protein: CSVEEWTDTQYF; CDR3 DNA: TGCAGCGTTGAAGAGTGGACAGATACGCAGTATTTT